One and the same sample provided the 4 T cell receptor beta chains below, sequenced in a study of T cells expressing NK-cell markers. No DNA is given; TCRdb re-called the 5' RACE reads and lists each CDR3 protein once. This sample's clone table lists about 540,000 distinct CDR3 sequences. Sequenced material: blood T cells: a sorted CD56 or NKG2C T cell subset, CD4+ or CD8+ T cells, or bulk PBMC T cells (not recorded which). The receptor set was obtained from a man between 18 and 29 years old in good health.

The genes are TRBV29-1 and TRBJ2-2; checking the TCRdb D call of TRBD1 is not possible without DNA. From germline, CDR1 is SQVTM and CDR2 ANQGSEA. This CDR3 region has 16 residues. The CDR3 protein is CSAVGGTGDNTGELFF.

J is TRBJ2-2 and V is TRBV12-3 or TRBV12-4. The length of the CDR3 is 12 residues. CDR3 loop: CASSSRNGELFF.

The chain couples TRBV12-3 or TRBV12-4 to TRBJ2-7. The CDR3 consists of 14 residues. The CDR3 is CASNPSDSSYEQYF.

The chain joins TRBV25-1 to TRBJ2-5; checking the TCRdb D call of TRBD2 is not possible without DNA. The CDR3 contains 17 residues. Germline values: CDR1 MGHDK, CDR2 SYGVNS. CDR3 loop: CASSAPPGLAGGETQYF.